This T cell receptor (beta chain) is drawn from a study of blood T cell repertoires in COVID-19. Background on the study: The analysed material was cDNA or gDNA that came from T cells, B-cell-depleted T cells, or PBMCs.

CDR3 length: 15 residues. The germline V gene has CDR1 MGHRA and CDR2 YSYEKL. The V gene lost 4 bases and the J gene lost 4 bases, with 14 bases spanning the gap. The authors' processing: From reference gene primer amplification, estimates of nucleated cell counts were derived. Only in-frame clones appear in the TCRdb table, and some are missing; sequencing was by immunoSEQ multiplex PCR. That table gives V, J and clone size, and the DNA gave D and trimming. The table lists 230,000 or so clones, approximately 83% of them singletons. The J gene is TRBJ2-1, the V gene TRBV4-1; D is perhaps TRBD1 (6 bases). The origin of this receptor is a man between 50 and 59 years old with active or convalescent COVID-19. Sample: peripheral blood. CDR3 protein: CASSPRDKSYNEQFF. In nucleotides, the CDR3 is TGCGCCAGCAGCCCCCGGGACAAGAGTTACAATGAGCAGTTCTTC.